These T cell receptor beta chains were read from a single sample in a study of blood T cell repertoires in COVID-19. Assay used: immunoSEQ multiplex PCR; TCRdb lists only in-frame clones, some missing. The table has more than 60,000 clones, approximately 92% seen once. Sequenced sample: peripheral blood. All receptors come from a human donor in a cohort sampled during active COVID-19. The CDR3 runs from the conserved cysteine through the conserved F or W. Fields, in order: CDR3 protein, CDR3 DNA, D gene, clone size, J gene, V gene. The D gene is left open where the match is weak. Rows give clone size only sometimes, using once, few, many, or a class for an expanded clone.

CASSTGRGDGTQYF | TGTGCCAGCAGCACGGGGAGGGGGGACGGGACCCAGTACTTC | . | . | TRBJ2-5 | TRBV5-4
CATSDPGQGHRGYTF | TGTGCCACCAGTGACCCGGGACAGGGACATCGGGGCTACACCTTC | TRBD1 | once | TRBJ1-2 | TRBV24-1
CASSRDTSSTYEQYF | TGTGCCAGCAGCCGGGACACGAGCTCCACCTACGAGCAGTACTTC | . | . | TRBJ2-7 | TRBV7-2
CASSLFGGDSPLHF | TGTGCCAGCAGCCTGTTCGGGGGAGATTCACCCCTCCACTTT | . | . | TRBJ1-6 | TRBV3-1/TRBV3-2
CASSWTADGYTF | TGTGCCAGCAGCTGGACAGCCGATGGCTACACCTTC | . | . | TRBJ1-2 | TRBV6-2/TRBV6-3
CASSPYVNRGGSAGELFF | TGTGCCAGCAGCCCATACGTAAATCGGGGGGGATCCGCCGGGGAGCTGTTTTTT | TRBD2 | . | TRBJ2-2 | TRBV14
CASSIHGGENTGELFF | TGTGCCAGTAGTATTCACGGGGGGGAGAACACCGGGGAGCTGTTTTTT | TRBD2 | . | TRBJ2-2 | TRBV19
CAISESGQISNQPQHF | TGTGCCATCAGTGAGTCAGGACAGATTAGCAATCAGCCCCAGCATTTT | . | . | TRBJ1-5 | TRBV10-3
CASSIRTVGGNQPQHF | TGTGCCAGTAGTATTCGTACAGTCGGGGGCAATCAGCCCCAGCATTTT | . | . | TRBJ1-5 | TRBV19
CASSSRDRGSYEQYF | TGTGCCAGCAGTTCCCGGGACAGGGGTAGCTACGAGCAGTACTTC | TRBD1 | . | TRBJ2-7 | TRBV28
CAWSVYRSAEWKVEAFF | TGTGCCTGGAGTGTATATCGGTCGGCGGAATGGAAGGTTGAAGCTTTCTTT | . | . | TRBJ1-1 | TRBV30
CASAGTGTEKLFF | TGTGCCAGCGCCGGGACAGGGACTGAAAAACTGTTTTTT | TRBD1 | . | TRBJ1-4 | TRBV3-1/TRBV3-2
CASSQMQGSGNTIYF | TGCGCCAGCAGCCAAATGCAGGGCTCTGGAAACACCATATATTTT | . | once | TRBJ1-3 | TRBV4-1
CASTSGGPPYEQYF | TGTGCCAGCACCTCAGGGGGGCCCCCCTACGAGCAGTACTTC | . | . | TRBJ2-7 | TRBV28
CASRLQGGETQYF | TGTGCCAGTAGATTACAGGGAGGGGAGACCCAGTACTTC | . | . | TRBJ2-5 | TRBV19
CASSPTGGIGNTIYF | TGTGCCAGCAGTCCCACAGGGGGCATAGGAAACACCATATATTTT | TRBD1 | . | TRBJ1-3 | TRBV28
CAWGPGQGSIGYGYTF | TGTGCCTGGGGGCCGGGACAGGGTTCCATTGGTTATGGCTACACCTTC | TRBD1 | . | TRBJ1-2 | TRBV30
CASSAQGIHQPQHF | TGTGCCAGCAGTGCACAGGGTATTCATCAGCCCCAGCATTTT | . | . | TRBJ1-5 | TRBV2
CASSPGQTTGELFF | TGCGCCAGCAGCCCGGGACAGACAACCGGGGAGCTGTTTTTT | TRBD1 | . | TRBJ2-2 | TRBV5-1
CASSPDPNRTGSETQYF | TGTGCCAGCAGCCCCGATCCTAATCGGACAGGGTCGGAGACCCAGTACTTC | TRBD1 | . | TRBJ2-5 | TRBV6-2/TRBV6-3
CASSSQGASATEAFF | TGCGCCAGCAGTTCACAGGGGGCAAGTGCCACTGAAGCTTTCTTT | TRBD1 | . | TRBJ1-1 | TRBV5-1
CATSRGYTGTEAFF | TGTGCCACCAGCAGGGGTTACACAGGCACTGAAGCTTTCTTT | . | . | TRBJ1-1 | TRBV15
CASSSQANSGNTIYF | TGTGCCAGCAGCTCACAGGCAAACTCTGGAAACACCATATATTTT | . | . | TRBJ1-3 | TRBV7-9
CASSLLGDGYTF | TGTGCCAGCAGTTTACTGGGAGACGGCTACACCTTC | . | . | TRBJ1-2 | TRBV28
CASSYGRGVTEAFF | TGTGCCAGCAGTTACGGGCGGGGGGTCACTGAAGCTTTCTTT | . | . | TRBJ1-1 | TRBV6-5
CSVRFTRYGSKGAQYF | TGCAGCGTTCGTTTTACCCGGTACGGCAGTAAGGGGGCCCAGTACTTC | . | . | TRBJ2-5 | TRBV29-1
CASSPSGGGRETQYF | TGTGCCAGCAGCCCTTCCGGCGGGGGCAGGGAGACCCAGTACTTC | . | . | TRBJ2-5 | TRBV5-4
CASSEGQGAYEQYF | TGTGCCAGCAGCGAAGGACAGGGGGCCTACGAGCAGTACTTC | TRBD1 | . | TRBJ2-7 | TRBV11-3
CASSLGQLNYGYTF | TGTGCCAGCAGCTTAGGACAGCTTAACTATGGCTACACCTTC | . | . | TRBJ1-2 | TRBV7-2
CASSQRASGAGGELFF | TGTGCCAGCAGCCAACGGGCTAGCGGGGCTGGCGGGGAGCTGTTTTTT | TRBD2 | . | TRBJ2-2 | TRBV6-2/TRBV6-3
CASSFGQGVQPQHF | TGTGCCAGCTCTTTCGGGCAGGGGGTTCAGCCCCAGCATTTT | TRBD1 | few | TRBJ1-5 | TRBV2
CASSFPRGGATNFSGNTIYF | TGTGCCAGCAGCTTTCCCCGGGGGGGGGCGACGAATTTCTCTGGAAACACCATATATTTT | . | . | TRBJ1-3 | TRBV9
CASSFTDYNEQFF | TGTGCCAGCAGCTTTACAGACTACAATGAGCAGTTCTTC | . | . | TRBJ2-1 | TRBV5-4
CAGSGTENNSPLHF | TGTGCCGGCTCCGGGACAGAAAATAATTCACCCCTCCACTTT | TRBD1 | . | TRBJ1-6 | TRBV2
CASSYSLGHEQYF | TGTGCCAGCAGTTACTCGCTTGGCCACGAGCAGTACTTC | . | . | TRBJ2-7 | TRBV6-2/TRBV6-3
CASSLAGRGGNDREQYF | TGTGCCAGCAGCTTAGCTGGGCGGGGGGGTAACGACAGGGAGCAGTACTTC | TRBD2 | . | TRBJ2-7 | TRBV7-9
CASSASQRDRGSPLHF | TGTGCCAGCAGCGCATCGCAAAGGGACAGGGGTTCACCCCTCCACTTT | TRBD1 | . | TRBJ1-6 | TRBV7-6
CASSPRGLAGGREQFF | TGTGCCAGCAGCCCTAGAGGCCTAGCGGGGGGCCGGGAGCAGTTCTTC | TRBD2 | . | TRBJ2-1 | TRBV11-2
CASSYSRGQANTEAFF | TGTGCCAGCAGTTACTCAAGGGGGCAGGCTAACACTGAAGCTTTCTTT | TRBD1 | few | TRBJ1-1 | TRBV6-5
CASRARGQGREQYF | TGTGCCAGTAGGGCCCGAGGACAGGGCAGAGAGCAGTACTTC | TRBD1 | . | TRBJ2-7 | TRBV19
CASSLVRGSYEQYF | TGTGCCAGCAGCTTAGTCCGGGGCTCCTACGAGCAGTACTTC | . | . | TRBJ2-7 | TRBV7-2
CASSSYRGVSNQPQHF | TGTGCCAGCAGCTCCTACAGGGGAGTGAGCAATCAGCCCCAGCATTTT | TRBD1 | . | TRBJ1-5 | TRBV7-2
CASSVDRDRVNTEAFF | TGTGCCAGCAGCGTAGACAGGGACAGGGTGAACACTGAAGCTTTCTTT | TRBD1 | . | TRBJ1-1 | TRBV9
CASSLIGQLGTDTQYF | TGTGCCAGCAGCTTGATCGGACAGCTTGGCACAGATACGCAGTATTTT | . | . | TRBJ2-3 | TRBV11-2
CASGRTGRVYEQYF | TGTGCCAGTGGAAGGACAGGGAGGGTCTACGAGCAGTACTTC | . | . | TRBJ2-7 | TRBV19
CSVGEVDIQYF | TGCAGTGTTGGGGAGGTTGACATTCAGTACTTC | . | . | TRBJ2-4 | TRBV20-1
CASSWADRGQETQYF | TGTGCCAGCAGCTGGGCCGACAGGGGACAAGAGACCCAGTACTTC | TRBD1 | . | TRBJ2-5 | TRBV5-4
CASSLAGGDNEQFF | TGTGCCAGCAGTTTAGCGGGGGGAGACAATGAGCAGTTCTTC | TRBD2 | . | TRBJ2-1 | TRBV6-5
CASSESRGGRWNTEAFF | TGTGCCAGCAGTGAATCGCGTGGGGGCCGCTGGAACACTGAAGCTTTCTTT | . | . | TRBJ1-1 | TRBV25-1
CASSAAGTVDYEQYF | TGTGCCAGCAGCGCCGCCGGGACAGTTGATTACGAGCAGTACTTC | TRBD1 | once | TRBJ2-7 | TRBV9
CASSLELSGGDGYTF | TGTGCCAGCAGCTTAGAACTGTCAGGGGGCGATGGCTACACCTTC | TRBD1 | once | TRBJ1-2 | TRBV7-9
CASSAGGAGYEQYF | TGTGCCAGCAGTGCGGGGGGGGCGGGTTACGAGCAGTACTTC | TRBD2 | . | TRBJ2-7 | TRBV6-1
CASSIKAGNTEAFF | TGTGCCAGTAGTATTAAGGCAGGGAACACTGAAGCTTTCTTT | . | . | TRBJ1-1 | TRBV19